The sequence of this TCR beta chain was determined in a study of radiotherapy plus CTLA-4 blockade in lung cancer. On the study more broadly: About 20% of patients responded objectively, and about 30% achieved disease control. Study-wide results and limits: Blood-borne expansion of tumor-derived TCR clones followed radiotherapy plus ipilimumab.

Looked up from germline, CDR1 is SNHLY and CDR2 is FYNNEI. The CDR3 runs to 14 residues. Deletions cut 3 bases from V and 4 bases from J, with 12 bases between. This table comes from immunoSEQ multiplex PCR, and its TCRdb copy is limited to in-frame clones, with some not included. The sample holds some 62,000 clones, approximately 75% seen once. On this clone itself: Antigen specificity is unknown.

Sequenced here: peripheral blood, sampled from a patient treated with radiotherapy plus ipilimumab. The chain employs TRBV2 and TRBJ1-2, with a possible D match to TRBD1 (5 bases). The clonotype comes from a human donor with non-small cell lung cancer who had a complete response to radiotherapy plus ipilimumab. CDR3 in DNA: TGTGCCAGCAGTGAGAATGGGGCCGGCTATGGCTACACCTTC. Protein: CASSENGAGYGYTF. The variable domain in full, with the rest retrieved from reference TRBV2 and TRBJ1-2, is EPEVTQTPSHQVTQMGQEVILRCVPISNHLYFYWYRQILGQKVEFLVSFYNNEISEKSEIFDDQFSVERPDGSNFTLKIRSTKLEDSAMYFCASSENGAGYGYTFGSGTRLTVV.